This TCR beta chain was documented in a study of T cell responses to AZD1222 COVID-19 vaccine. Concerning this clone: The target antigen is unknown.

This CDR3 has 15 residues. V lost 3 bases to trimming and J lost 0 bases, with 10 bases between them. Germline CDR1 SGDLS, CDR2 YYNGEE. Overall study results and limits: Without day 14 samples, only post-peak T cell repertoires were studied.

Some clones are missing from TCRdb's copy, which holds only in-frame ones; the method was immunoSEQ multiplex PCR. The sample includes some 60,000 clones, about 80% of them seen just once. The sequence derives from an adult who received the AZD1222 COVID-19 vaccine. Sequencing used peripheral blood, obtained 28 days after the second AZD1222 dose. The gene calls are TRBV9 and TRBJ1-3, with D possibly matching TRBD1 (6 bases). CDR3: CASSGQAPSGNTIYF. DNA of the CDR3: TGTGCCAGCAGCGGACAGGCTCCCTCTGGAAACACCATATATTTT.